Below, 15 T cell receptor beta chains from the same sample are listed, as sequenced in a study of blood T cell repertoires in COVID-19. Assay: immunoSEQ multiplex PCR; the TCRdb copy retains only in-frame clones and omits some. The top ten hold about 2.5% of the sample, which has approximately 210,000 clones, around four fifths seen once. Sequenced material: peripheral blood. The receptors here all came from a woman aged 70-85 years with active or convalescent COVID-19.

V and J are TRBV7-2 and TRBJ2-7; 10 nucleotides line up with TRBD1. This CDR3 spans 13 amino acids. Trimming at V came to 1 base and at J to 6 bases, leaving 0 bases not matched to a gene. From germline, CDR1 is SGHTA and CDR2 FQGNSA. The CDR3 region has the DNA TGTGCCAGCAGCTTAGGGACAGGGGGCGAGCAGTACTTC. Its protein is CASSLGTGGEQYF.

The rearrangement uses TRBV28 and TRBJ2-5; 8 bases agree with TRBD2. Germline V gene sequence: CDR1 MDHEN, CDR2 SYDVKM. With V trimmed by 3 bases and J by 7 bases, 16 bases remained unmatched. This CDR3 spans 17 amino acids. CDR3 residues: CASSFHSSGPGLATQYF. CDR3 bases: TGTGCCAGCAGTTTTCATTCGTCGGGGCCCGGACTAGCGACCCAGTACTTC.

The chain recombines TRBV30 with TRBJ1-1; D is unclear. Trimming took 3 bases from V and 0 from J, leaving 11 bases between them. Germline CDR1 reads GTSNPN; CDR2 reads SVGIG (reference sequence). The CDR3 spans 14 residues. The CDR3: CAWRRLRLNTEAFF. As DNA, the CDR3 is TGTGCCTGGAGGAGGTTGCGGTTGAACACTGAAGCTTTCTTT.

The chain couples TRBV6-1 to TRBJ1-2; 8 bases align to TRBD1. Germline assignment: CDR1 MNHNS and CDR2 SASEGT. The CDR3 sequence is 14 residues long. Unmatched junction bases numbered 5, after V lost 1 base and J lost 7 bases. The CDR3: CASSEGTGGAGYTF. CDR3 sequence (DNA): TGTGCCAGCAGTGAAGGTACAGGGGGAGCTGGCTACACCTTC.

This clone showed up just once. This CDR3 reads CASSFGQGGNSPLHF. CDR3 DNA: TGTGCCAGCAGTTTCGGGCAGGGTGGGAATTCACCCCTCCACTTT. The chain recombines TRBV6-5 with TRBJ1-6; TRBD1 might be the D (5 bases). Germline CDR1 reads MNHEY; CDR2 reads SVGAGI. The CDR3 has 15 residues. Trimming removed 4 bases at V and 7 bases at J, with 14 bases between.

The chain uses TRBV5-1 and TRBJ1-3; maybe TRBD1 (5 bases). CDR3 length: 16 amino acids. The V end was cut by 3 bases, the J end by 4 bases, with 17 bases between. Germline CDR1 SGHRS, CDR2 YFSETQ. The CDR3 DNA follows: TGCGCCAGCAGCTCCTACCCGACAGCTCGCGGAAACACCATATATTTT. It specifies CASSSYPTARGNTIYF.

The chain uses TRBV7-8 and TRBJ2-5; D call uncertain. Germline CDR1 SGHVS, CDR2 FQNEAQ. The V gene lost 6 bases and the J gene lost 4 bases, with 12 bases spanning the gap. The CDR3 has 13 amino acids. The CDR3 bases are TGTGCCAGCAGATTCGAGGCGCGAGAGACCCAGTACTTC. Translated, it gives CASRFEARETQYF.

This rearrangement joins TRBV11-2 to TRBJ1-1; 8 bases fit TRBD1. V shed 6 bases, J shed 10 bases, and the junction held 10 bases outside the gene matches. The germline V gene encodes CDR1 SGHAT and CDR2 FQNNGV. The CDR3 has 13 amino acids. The CDR3 sequence: CASSLDRVWGAFF. The CDR3 DNA reads as TGTGCCAGCAGTTTGGACAGGGTGTGGGGAGCTTTCTTT.

The chain recombines TRBV9 with TRBJ2-3; D is undetermined. V was clipped by 0 bases and J by 1 base, with 12 bases between them. CDR1 SGDLS and CDR2 YYNGEE come from the germline V gene. This CDR3 is built from 16 residues. This CDR3 is CASSVAGQEGTDTQYF. In DNA form, the CDR3 reads TGTGCCAGCAGCGTAGCTGGGCAGGAAGGCACAGATACGCAGTATTTT.

CDR3 sequence: CASTSREEAFF. The CDR3 nucleotides read TGTGCCAGCACCTCCCGGGAGGAAGCTTTCTTT. The chain employs TRBV12-3 or TRBV12-4 and TRBJ1-1; D ambiguous. V was shortened by 7 bases and J by 8 bases, with 11 bases between the two germline ends. There are 11 residues in the CDR3.

The genes are TRBV4-1 and TRBJ1-2; TRBD1 is a possible D gene (5 bases). The germline V and J ends were trimmed by 2 bases and 8 bases, with 6 bases remaining between them. Germline-derived CDR1 and CDR2 are MGHRA and YSYEKL. The CDR3 runs 11 residues. The CDR3 sequence: CASSQRGGYTF. CDR3 nucleotide sequence: TGCGCCAGCAGCCAAAGGGGAGGCTACACCTTC.

J is TRBJ1-6 and V is TRBV9; TRBD1 matches 8 bases. The CDR3 runs to 15 residues. Germline V CDR1 and CDR2: SGDLS, YYNGEE. V trimming: 2 bases; J trimming: 7 bases; junction bases outside the gene matches: 5. CDR3 sequence (DNA): TGTGCCAGCAGCGTCGGACAGGGTACAAATTCACCCCTCCACTTT. Amino acid sequence: CASSVGQGTNSPLHF.

The CDR3 loop is CASSFPGGSYEQYF. CDR3 coding DNA: TGTGCCAGCAGCTTCCCCGGGGGCTCCTACGAGCAGTACTTC. The chain has TRBV13 and TRBJ2-7, with D tentatively TRBD2 (6 bases). CDR1 PRHDT and CDR2 FYEKMQ come from the germline V gene (reference sequence). The CDR3 has 14 amino acids. V lost 3 bases to trimming and J lost 0 bases, with 9 bases between them.

The chain has TRBV19 and TRBJ2-7; D uncertain. Germline loops: CDR1 LNHDA, CDR2 SQIVND (reference sequence). The ends were cut back, 6 bases at V and 9 bases at J, with 15 bases in the middle. This CDR3 has 12 residues. CDR3 loop: CASSSTRLVQYF. CDR3 sequence (DNA): TGTGCCAGTAGCTCGACACGTTTGGTGCAGTACTTC.

This clone came up once. V is TRBV10-1 and J is TRBJ2-3; 11 bases fit TRBD2. The CDR3 runs to 16 residues. Germline V gene data show CDR1 as WNHNN and CDR2 as SYGVQD (reference sequence). Trimming took 6 bases from V and 5 from J; bases not matched to a gene: 10. The CDR3 nucleotides read TGCGCCAGCAGCGCACTAGCGGGAGATCCGAAAGATACGCAGTATTTT. Translated: CASSALAGDPKDTQYF.